This T cell receptor beta chain emerged from a study of long-term antiretroviral therapy in people with HIV. Across the study: There is a gap of about a decade between the earliest samples and the later 2015 immediate-ART recommendation. Study conclusions and caveats: Regardless of time point, clones expanded before ART dominated the repertoire.

Each sample contained roughly 0.95-11 million cryopreserved PBMC, thawed before DNA extraction. Version v3.0 of the immunoSEQ assay ran at survey level. Target depth was roughly 35,000-50,000 T-cell genomes per sample. Profiling relied on immunoSEQ multiplex PCR, and the TCRdb table lists in-frame clones only, not all of them. Among roughly 12,000 clones listed, about four fifths were seen once. Germline V gives CDR1 GTSNPN, CDR2 SVGIG (reference sequence). CDR3 length: 14 residues. After removal of 4 bases from V and 4 bases from J, the junction contained 3 bases not matched to a gene. About this clone: Its antigen is undetermined.

Sequencing was performed on unsorted PBMCs, taken 1.2 years after starting antiretroviral therapy. This receptor was obtained from a man aged 35 to 55 with HIV. This chain uses TRBV30 with TRBJ2-2; 10 positions agree with TRBD2. The CDR3 region has the DNA TGTGCCTGGACCAGCGGGGGGGCCACCGGGGAGCTGTTTTTT. Residues: CAWTSGGATGELFF.